These 19 T cell receptor beta chains were sequenced from one sample in a study of blood T cell repertoires in COVID-19 (dated by TCRdb to about 2020). Receptor amplification or capture employed the immunoSEQ multiplex PCR assay. The clones in this table, taken by TCRdb from immuneACCESS, are in-frame only. Not every clone is retained; where verified, under half of the shortfall comes from an unresolved V gene, and the cause of the rest is unknown. The sample records about 59,000 clones, approximately 83% of which are singletons. Clones ranked in the top ten supply 3.5% of the sample. Input material: peripheral blood. Receptor source: a woman older than 75 with acute or convalescent COVID-19.

The J gene is TRBJ2-5, the V gene TRBV9; TRBD2 matches at 8 bases. V gave up 7 bases and J gave up 5 bases; unmatched junction bases: 4. This CDR3 contains 12 residues. Looked up from germline, CDR1 is SGDLS and CDR2 is YYNGEE. In DNA, the CDR3 is TGTGCCAGCGGGAGCGGGGGTGAGACCCAGTACTTC. The encoded protein is CASGSGGETQYF.

This clone was seen a handful of times. The chain links TRBV2 to TRBJ1-5; 7 bases line up with TRBD1. Germline CDR1 and CDR2: SNHLY and FYNNEI. V was clipped by 6 bases and J by 9 bases; unmatched bases: 8. The CDR3 loop spans 13 amino acids. CDR3 region: CASRSRQGGPQHF. The CDR3 DNA reads TGTGCCAGCAGAAGCAGACAGGGCGGGCCCCAGCATTTT. Full variable domain (missing parts from reference TRBV2 and TRBJ1-5): EPEVTQTPSHQVTQMGQEVILRCVPISNHLYFYWYRQILGQKVEFLVSFYNNEISEKSEIFDDQFSVERPDGSNFTLKIRSTKLEDSAMYFCASRSRQGGPQHFGDGTRLSIL.

A single count supports this clone. The chain is built from TRBV7-2 and TRBJ2-1, with D unclear. The CDR3 consists of 15 residues. Germline V CDR1 and CDR2: SGHTA, FQGNSA. V was clipped by 5 bases and J by 9 bases, with 20 bases between them. The CDR3 spells CASSRDLPRSGEQFF. The CDR3, as DNA: TGTGCCAGCAGCCGCGACTTGCCCCGGAGTGGTGAGCAGTTCTTC.

The V gene is TRBV7-3, the J gene TRBJ2-2; a possible D gene is TRBD1 (7 bases). Germline V gene lookup returns CDR1 SGHTA and CDR2 FQGTGA. CDR3 length: 16 residues. The germline V and J ends were trimmed by 2 bases and 5 bases, with 15 bases remaining between them. CDR3 residues: CASSLQEGAGTGELFF. The CDR3 DNA reads as TGTGCCAGCAGCTTACAGGAGGGGGCAGGGACCGGGGAGCTGTTTTTT.

A single count supports this clone. The gene calls are TRBV6-5 and TRBJ2-4; D gene uncertain. The CDR3 is 15 residues long. Germline V CDR1 and CDR2: MNHEY, SVGAGI. V shed 7 bases and J shed 2 bases, with 15 bases lying between them. CDR3 nucleotides: TGTGCCAGCAACCCTCGAAGCACGTCCAAAAACATTCAGTACTTC. It encodes CASNPRSTSKNIQYF.

The chain recombines TRBV7-9 with TRBJ1-1, with 7 nucleotides matching TRBD1. V lost 5 bases and J lost 4; bases outside the gene matches: 4. The CDR3 is made up of 13 amino acids. In germline, CDR1 is SEHNR, CDR2 FQNEAQ (reference sequence). The CDR3 DNA is TGTGCCAGCAGCCCCAGACAGGGCACTGAAGCTTTCTTT. Its protein is CASSPRQGTEAFF.

The gene calls are TRBV7-9 and TRBJ1-4; TRBD1 matches 11 bases. Unmatched junction bases numbered 9, after V lost 4 bases and J lost 8 bases. The CDR3 spans 16 residues. CDR1 is SEHNR, CDR2 FQNEAQ, per germline (reference sequence). CDR3 bases: TGTGCCAGCAGCTCTTCATGGACAGGGGGCCGGGAAAAACTGTTTTTT. It yields the protein CASSSSWTGGREKLFF.

This chain joins TRBV6-1 and TRBJ1-5, with D possibly TRBD1 on 5 matching bases. The V gene's germline CDR1 is MNHNS and CDR2 SASEGT. The CDR3 contains 16 residues. Trimming shortened V by 4 bases and J by 4 bases, and 17 bases separated the two germline ends. Here the CDR3 reads CASSAQGPSTNQPQHF. DNA of the CDR3: TGTGCCAGCAGTGCTCAGGGCCCCTCGACAAATCAGCCCCAGCATTTT.

This chain joins TRBV5-4 and TRBJ1-4; 9 bases agree with TRBD1. The CDR3 runs 15 residues. Germline-derived CDR1 and CDR2 are SGHNT and YYREEE (reference sequence). V lost 4 bases, J lost 0 bases, and 1 base stayed unmatched. CDR3 amino acids: CASSRTGATNEKLFF. The DNA of the CDR3 is TGTGCCAGCAGCCGGACAGGGGCAACTAATGAAAAACTGTTTTTT.

The chain is built from TRBV19 and TRBJ2-7; 8 bases align to TRBD1. The germline V gene has CDR1 LNHDA and CDR2 SQIVND (reference sequence). The CDR3 is made up of 13 amino acids. Trimming removed 5 bases from V and 2 bases from J; junction bases left unmatched: 2. CDR3 protein: CASSSTGAYEQYF. The DNA of the CDR3 is TGTGCCAGTAGTTCGACAGGGGCCTACGAGCAGTACTTC.

V and J are TRBV19 and TRBJ2-5; 10 bases align to TRBD2. Germline V CDR1 and CDR2: LNHDA, SQIVND (reference sequence). V dropped 9 bases and J dropped 3; count of bases not matched to a gene: 10. This CDR3 has 15 residues. CDR3: CASQSISGGKETQYF. The CDR3 nucleotides read TGTGCCAGCCAGAGTATTAGCGGGGGGAAAGAGACCCAGTACTTC.

The chain links TRBV6-5 to TRBJ1-1; a weak D match, TRBD1 (5 bases). Germline CDR1 reads MNHEY; CDR2 reads SVGAGI. V lost 4 bases, J lost 1 base, and 10 bases lay in between. The length of the CDR3 is 14 residues. CDR3 DNA sequence: TGTGCCAGCAGTTTCCAGACAGAGAACACTGAAGCTTTCTTT. Translating it yields CASSFQTENTEAFF.

CDR3 in DNA: TGTGCCAGCAGCTTAGCCGGGACAGGGGCGCCCTACGAGCAGTACTTC. Translated: CASSLAGTGAPYEQYF. This chain joins TRBV7-3 and TRBJ2-7, with 10 bases that match TRBD1. The CDR3 extends over 16 amino acids. V was pared by 2 bases and J by 2 bases, with 6 bases of the junction left unmatched. Germline CDR1 reads SGHTA; CDR2 reads FQGTGA.

V usage is TRBV21-1 and J usage is TRBJ2-2; TRBD2 is the table's D call and was not checked against the DNA. TRBV21-1 corresponds to a pseudogene. CDR3 length: 17 amino acids. The CDR3 coding sequence is TGTGCCAGCACCAAGGGAGGGAGAGGGGGTAACACCGGGGAGCTGTTTTTT. This codes for CASTKGGRGGNTGELFF.

CDR3 nucleotide sequence: TGTGCCAGCTCACCATTGCGGCAGGGGAGCTCTGGGGCCAACGTCCTGACTTTC. Translating it yields CASSPLRQGSSGANVLTF. The chain carries TRBV18 and TRBJ2-6, with TRBD1 as a possible D gene (6 bases). Germline V gene data show CDR1 as KGHSH and CDR2 as LQKENI. Trimming left V 2 bases short and J 0 bases short, with 14 bases between. The length of the CDR3 is 18 residues.

The chain recombines TRBV14 with TRBJ1-4; unclear D gene. The V end lost 2 bases, the J end lost 4 bases, and 11 bases lay between the germline ends. CDR1 is SGHDN and CDR2 is FVKESK in the germline V gene. The CDR3 extends over 15 amino acids. CDR3 sequence: CASSQWRGLNEKLFF. The CDR3 DNA is TGTGCCAGCAGCCAATGGAGAGGCCTTAATGAAAAACTGTTTTTT. Looking up the rest from reference TRBV14 and TRBJ1-4 gives the full variable domain: EAGVTQFPSHSVIEKGQTVTLRCDPISGHDNLYWYRRVMGKEIKFLLHFVKESKQDESGMPNNRFLAERTGGTYSTLKVQPAELEDSGVYFCASSQWRGLNEKLFFGSGTQLSVL.

V gene TRBV5-4 combines with J gene TRBJ2-1; TRBD2 is a possible D gene (5 bases). Trimming left V 0 bases short and J 12 bases short, with 13 bases between. This CDR3 has 13 residues. Germline CDR1 reads SGHNT; CDR2 reads YYREEE (reference sequence). CDR3 sequence: CASSLAGVFRQFF. In DNA, the CDR3 is TGTGCCAGCAGCTTGGCCGGGGTTTTTCGGCAGTTCTTC.

Concerning this clone: The junction does not match germline at one end; this may be a read error. The rearrangement links TRBV7-7 to TRBJ2-7; D is ambiguous. Per germline, CDR1 SSHAT and CDR2 FNYEAQ (reference sequence). The CDR3 spans 13 residues. CDR3 nucleotide sequence: TGTGCTAGCAGCTTAGGGCCGAACTACGAGCAGTACTTC. Amino acids: CASSLGPNYEQYF.

The chain is built from TRBV28 and TRBJ2-5, with D unresolved. Germline CDR1 and CDR2: MDHEN and SYDVKM. The CDR3 spans 12 residues. V lost 3 bases and J lost 5, with 7 bases in between. This CDR3 reads CASSFQAETQYF. Written as DNA, the CDR3 is TGTGCCAGCAGTTTCCAGGCGGAGACCCAGTACTTC.